The rows below give T cell receptor beta chains drawn from one sample of a study of sequential checkpoint blockade in melanoma. Sequencing was performed with immunoSEQ multiplex PCR; in TCRdb, only in-frame clones are kept and a portion is missing. The sample lists 30,000 to 40,000 clones, approximately 91% occurring once. Here the sequenced sample was CD8+ T cells sorted from blood (inferred from file names), taken from a patient given nivolumab and ipilimumab in sequence. These receptors all come from a human donor with melanoma. The CDR3 runs from the conserved cysteine through the conserved F or W. D genes are given only for firm matches. Size values are once, few and many counts, or a class for expanded clones, and some rows have none.

abundance: NA; v_gene: TRBV5-6; j_gene: TRBJ2-3; d_gene: NA; CDR3aa: CASSLAAALSTDTQYF; CDR3nt: TGTGCCAGCAGCTTGGCGGCGGCGTTGAGCACAGATACGCAGTATTTT
abundance: NA; v_gene: TRBV5-4; j_gene: TRBJ2-2; d_gene: NA; CDR3aa: CASSLGGSPNTGELFF; CDR3nt: TGTGCCAGCAGCTTGGGGGGCAGCCCGAACACCGGGGAGCTGTTTTTT
abundance: NA; v_gene: TRBV10-1; j_gene: TRBJ2-2; d_gene: TRBD2; CDR3aa: CASSEVGGDTGELFF; CDR3nt: TGCGCCAGCAGTGAGGTGGGGGGGGACACCGGGGAGCTGTTTTTT
abundance: NA; v_gene: TRBV29-1; j_gene: TRBJ2-1; d_gene: TRBD1; CDR3aa: CSVEVGSAGTGMNEQFF; CDR3nt: TGCAGCGTTGAAGTGGGGTCGGCTGGGACAGGGATGAATGAGCAGTTCTTC
abundance: NA; v_gene: TRBV5-6; j_gene: TRBJ2-7; d_gene: TRBD2; CDR3aa: CASSSGGSGTPYEQYF; CDR3nt: TGTGCCAGCAGCTCCGGGGGTAGCGGGACACCCTACGAGCAGTACTTC
abundance: NA; v_gene: TRBV28; j_gene: TRBJ2-7; d_gene: TRBD1; CDR3aa: CASSLDRGNSYEQYF; CDR3nt: TGTGCCAGCAGTTTAGACAGGGGGAACTCCTACGAGCAGTACTTC
abundance: NA; v_gene: TRBV7-9; j_gene: TRBJ1-2; d_gene: NA; CDR3aa: CASSLALGVAYGYTF; CDR3nt: TGTGCCAGCAGCTTAGCTCTCGGGGTCGCCTATGGCTACACCTTC
abundance: NA; v_gene: TRBV7-3; j_gene: TRBJ2-1; d_gene: NA; CDR3aa: CASSLVRGRYNEQFF; CDR3nt: TGTGCCAGCAGCTTAGTCAGGGGTAGATACAATGAGCAGTTCTTC
abundance: NA; v_gene: TRBV9; j_gene: TRBJ1-1; d_gene: NA; CDR3aa: CASSVASGSYEAFF; CDR3nt: TGTGCCAGCAGCGTAGCTTCGGGATCTTATGAAGCTTTCTTT
abundance: NA; v_gene: TRBV19; j_gene: TRBJ2-3; d_gene: NA; CDR3aa: CASRPDFLTDTQYF; CDR3nt: TGTGCCAGTAGACCGGACTTCCTCACAGATACGCAGTATTTT
abundance: once; v_gene: TRBV19; j_gene: TRBJ2-7; d_gene: NA; CDR3aa: CASSILWGDEQYF; CDR3nt: TGTGCCAGTAGTATTCTTTGGGGAGACGAGCAGTACTTC
abundance: NA; v_gene: TRBV27; j_gene: TRBJ1-2; d_gene: TRBD1; CDR3aa: CASTLGAGGNYGYTF; CDR3nt: TGTGCCAGCACTTTAGGCGCAGGGGGTAACTATGGCTACACCTTC
abundance: NA; v_gene: TRBV6-1; j_gene: TRBJ1-2; d_gene: NA; CDR3aa: CASIIAFNYGYTF; CDR3nt: TGTGCCAGCATTATAGCGTTTAACTATGGCTACACCTTC
abundance: once; v_gene: TRBV4-1; j_gene: TRBJ1-5; d_gene: TRBD1; CDR3aa: CASSQEGDRLNQPQHF; CDR3nt: TGCGCCAGCAGCCAAGAGGGGGACAGATTAAATCAGCCCCAGCATTTT
abundance: NA; v_gene: TRBV2; j_gene: TRBJ2-7; d_gene: TRBD2; CDR3aa: CARGGLRSHEQYF; CDR3nt: TGTGCCAGGGGGGGGTTACGGTCCCACGAGCAGTACTTC
abundance: few; v_gene: TRBV19; j_gene: TRBJ2-2; d_gene: TRBD2; CDR3aa: CASSISSSGSTSGELFF; CDR3nt: TGTGCCAGTAGTATAAGCTCTAGCGGGAGTACGTCCGGGGAGCTGTTTTTT
abundance: NA; v_gene: TRBV27; j_gene: TRBJ2-3; d_gene: TRBD2; CDR3aa: CASSWGLAGTDTQYF; CDR3nt: TGTGCCAGCAGTTGGGGACTAGCGGGCACAGATACGCAGTATTTT
abundance: NA; v_gene: TRBV7-9; j_gene: TRBJ2-7; d_gene: TRBD2; CDR3aa: CASMNSGRASYEQYF; CDR3nt: TGTGCCAGCATGAATAGCGGGAGGGCCTCCTACGAGCAGTACTTC
abundance: few; v_gene: TRBV28; j_gene: TRBJ2-7; d_gene: NA; CDR3aa: CASSFGQGLTYEQYF; CDR3nt: TGTGCCAGCAGTTTTGGCCAGGGGCTTACCTACGAGCAGTACTTC
abundance: NA; v_gene: TRBV4-1; j_gene: TRBJ2-1; d_gene: NA; CDR3aa: CASSQELDYNEQFF; CDR3nt: TGCGCCAGCAGCCAAGAACTAGATTACAATGAGCAGTTCTTC
abundance: NA; v_gene: TRBV27; j_gene: TRBJ1-3; d_gene: NA; CDR3aa: CASSSQDHPSSGNTIYF; CDR3nt: TGTGCCAGCAGTTCTCAGGATCACCCGAGCTCTGGAAACACCATATATTTT
abundance: NA; v_gene: TRBV19; j_gene: TRBJ2-1; d_gene: TRBD2; CDR3aa: CASTGLAGVDEQFF; CDR3nt: TGTGCCAGTACGGGACTAGCGGGAGTCGATGAGCAGTTCTTC
abundance: NA; v_gene: TRBV27; j_gene: TRBJ2-7; d_gene: NA; CDR3aa: CASSPSSPTGSYEQYF; CDR3nt: TGTGCCAGCAGTCCTTCCTCCCCTACAGGATCCTACGAGCAGTACTTC
abundance: NA; v_gene: TRBV5-8; j_gene: TRBJ2-7; d_gene: TRBD1; CDR3aa: CATRTGFRDRDYEQYF; CDR3nt: TGTGCCACCAGGACCGGTTTCCGGGACAGGGACTACGAGCAGTACTTC
abundance: NA; v_gene: TRBV7-7; j_gene: TRBJ2-2; d_gene: TRBD1; CDR3aa: CASSLLGQGTGELFF; CDR3nt: TGTGCTAGCAGCCTTCTTGGACAGGGGACCGGGGAGCTGTTTTTT
abundance: NA; v_gene: TRBV4-3; j_gene: TRBJ1-1; d_gene: NA; CDR3aa: CASSQDWASMNTEAFF; CDR3nt: TGCGCCAGCAGCCAAGATTGGGCCTCGATGAACACTGAAGCTTTCTTT
abundance: NA; v_gene: TRBV11-2; j_gene: TRBJ2-7; d_gene: NA; CDR3aa: CASSLGPAATYEQYF; CDR3nt: TGTGCCAGCAGCTTAGGGCCAGCGGCCACCTACGAGCAGTACTTC
abundance: once; v_gene: TRBV27; j_gene: TRBJ2-7; d_gene: TRBD2; CDR3aa: CASSWGTSVLYEQYF; CDR3nt: TGTGCCAGCAGTTGGGGGACTAGTGTACTCTACGAGCAGTACTTC
abundance: NA; v_gene: TRBV27; j_gene: TRBJ2-7; d_gene: TRBD2; CDR3aa: CASSLSVGGRSNEQYF; CDR3nt: TGTGCCAGCAGTTTATCAGTCGGCGGGAGATCAAACGAGCAGTACTTC
abundance: NA; v_gene: TRBV7-9; j_gene: TRBJ1-1; d_gene: NA; CDR3aa: CASSLELRPSFLTNTEAFF; CDR3nt: TGTGCCAGCAGCTTAGAACTGCGCCCTTCGTTTCTAACGAACACTGAAGCTTTCTTT
abundance: few; v_gene: TRBV19; j_gene: TRBJ1-4; d_gene: TRBD1; CDR3aa: CASSIIGQGTNEKLFF; CDR3nt: TGTGCCAGTAGTATTATTGGACAGGGGACTAATGAAAAACTGTTTTTT
abundance: large; v_gene: TRBV27; j_gene: TRBJ2-2; d_gene: TRBD1; CDR3aa: CASSLPETGSSNTGELFF; CDR3nt: TGTGCCAGCAGTTTACCGGAGACAGGGAGTTCGAACACCGGGGAGCTGTTTTTT
abundance: NA; v_gene: TRBV19; j_gene: TRBJ2-1; d_gene: NA; CDR3aa: CASSISDLNEQFF; CDR3nt: TGTGCCAGTAGTATAAGCGACCTAAATGAGCAGTTCTTC
abundance: NA; v_gene: TRBV7-3; j_gene: TRBJ2-3; d_gene: NA; CDR3aa: CASSPVGSTDTQYF; CDR3nt: TGTGCCAGCAGCCCTGTGGGCAGCACAGATACGCAGTATTTT
abundance: few; v_gene: TRBV19; j_gene: TRBJ1-5; d_gene: NA; CDR3aa: CASRLGGKNQPQHF; CDR3nt: TGTGCCAGTCGTCTTGGGGGGAAGAATCAGCCCCAGCATTTT
abundance: few; v_gene: TRBV19; j_gene: TRBJ2-7; d_gene: NA; CDR3aa: CASSATGGSRAVDEQYF; CDR3nt: TGTGCCAGTAGTGCAACTGGTGGGTCCCGAGCGGTAGACGAGCAGTACTTC
abundance: NA; v_gene: TRBV10-2; j_gene: TRBJ1-2; d_gene: TRBD1; CDR3aa: CASSDKGQGNYGYTF; CDR3nt: TGCGCCAGCAGTGATAAGGGACAGGGAAACTATGGCTACACCTTC
abundance: once; v_gene: TRBV4-1; j_gene: TRBJ2-1; d_gene: NA; CDR3aa: CASSQYTNEQFF; CDR3nt: TGCGCCAGCAGCCAATACACCAATGAGCAGTTCTTC
abundance: NA; v_gene: TRBV9; j_gene: TRBJ2-4; d_gene: TRBD1; CDR3aa: CASSPTGALAKNIQYF; CDR3nt: TGTGCCAGCAGCCCGACAGGGGCCCTAGCCAAAAACATTCAGTACTTC
abundance: NA; v_gene: TRBV4-1; j_gene: TRBJ2-7; d_gene: NA; CDR3aa: CASSQISTGVFHYEQYF; CDR3nt: TGCGCCAGCAGCCAAATTTCTACCGGAGTTTTCCACTACGAGCAGTACTTC
abundance: few; v_gene: TRBV29-1; j_gene: TRBJ2-5; d_gene: TRBD2; CDR3aa: CSVGGGLETQYF; CDR3nt: TGCAGCGTTGGGGGGGGATTGGAGACCCAGTACTTC
abundance: NA; v_gene: TRBV7-2; j_gene: TRBJ2-1; d_gene: TRBD1; CDR3aa: CASSPPGTGHLDEQFF; CDR3nt: TGTGCCAGCAGCCCCCCCGGGACAGGGCACCTGGATGAGCAGTTCTTC
abundance: NA; v_gene: TRBV2; j_gene: TRBJ1-5; d_gene: NA; CDR3aa: CASSEPWGGNQPQHF; CDR3nt: TGTGCCAGCAGTGAACCCTGGGGGGGTAATCAGCCCCAGCATTTT
abundance: NA; v_gene: TRBV9; j_gene: TRBJ2-7; d_gene: TRBD2; CDR3aa: CASSPSGAGVYEQYF; CDR3nt: TGTGCCAGCAGCCCCTCAGGAGCGGGAGTCTACGAGCAGTACTTC
abundance: NA; v_gene: TRBV7-2; j_gene: TRBJ2-1; d_gene: NA; CDR3aa: CASSPRGSSYNEQFF; CDR3nt: TGTGCCAGCAGCCCCCGAGGGAGCTCCTACAATGAGCAGTTCTTC
abundance: NA; v_gene: TRBV19; j_gene: TRBJ2-7; d_gene: TRBD2; CDR3aa: CASSETGTNYEQYF; CDR3nt: TGTGCCAGTAGTGAAACCGGGACTAATTACGAGCAGTACTTC
abundance: NA; v_gene: TRBV27; j_gene: TRBJ2-7; d_gene: TRBD2; CDR3aa: CASSLRSSGPYEQYF; CDR3nt: TGTGCCAGCAGTTTAAGGTCTAGCGGACCCTACGAGCAGTACTTC
abundance: NA; v_gene: TRBV29-1; j_gene: TRBJ2-2; d_gene: TRBD2; CDR3aa: CSVDAGVENTGELFF; CDR3nt: TGCAGCGTTGACGCGGGAGTGGAGAACACCGGGGAGCTGTTTTTT
abundance: NA; v_gene: TRBV9; j_gene: TRBJ2-1; d_gene: TRBD2; CDR3aa: CASSVVPLAGFNEQFF; CDR3nt: TGTGCCAGCAGCGTAGTCCCGCTAGCGGGATTTAATGAGCAGTTCTTC
abundance: NA; v_gene: TRBV19; j_gene: TRBJ1-1; d_gene: NA; CDR3aa: CASSPGTLNTEAFF; CDR3nt: TGTGCCAGTAGTCCTGGGACATTGAACACTGAAGCTTTCTTT
abundance: NA; v_gene: TRBV7-9; j_gene: TRBJ2-3; d_gene: TRBD2; CDR3aa: CASSDTRTSGRVQTDTQYF; CDR3nt: TGTGCCAGCAGCGACACCAGGACTAGCGGGAGGGTACAGACAGATACGCAGTATTTT
abundance: NA; v_gene: TRBV27; j_gene: TRBJ2-1; d_gene: NA; CDR3aa: CASSFPSNEQFF; CDR3nt: TGTGCCAGCAGTTTCCCTAGCAATGAGCAGTTCTTC
abundance: NA; v_gene: TRBV11-2; j_gene: TRBJ2-7; d_gene: NA; CDR3aa: CASSRGHEQYF; CDR3nt: TGTGCCAGCAGCCGCGGCCACGAGCAGTACTTC